This TCR beta chain stems from a study of T cells in Graves' hyperthyroidism and ophthalmopathy (dated by TCRdb to about 2019). With respect to the entire study: Peripheral blood was sampled at the time of initial diagnosis, prior to any treatment. To identify distinguishing TCR V-J signatures, a discovery cohort of 100 patients was used, comprising 43 with Graves' ophthalmopathy and under 60 with stable Graves' hyperthyroidism. Whether ophthalmopathy could be predicted prospectively was tested in an independent validation cohort made up of about 18 hyperthyroidism patients plus 17 patients who later progressed to ophthalmopathy. The roughly 100 discovery patients were randomly divided into training and test sets at a 7:3 ratio. The study also compared thyroid tissue and blood T-cell repertoires from about 6 Graves' hyperthyroidism patients. Once sampling was done, hyperthyroidism patients were given methimazole at a starting dose of 30 mg daily, whereas ophthalmopathy patients were given high-dose intravenous methylprednisolone. According to the paper, TCR Vbeta CDR3 sequencing was carried out on approximately 140 peripheral blood samples, which came from 40 to 45 ophthalmopathy, around 74 hyperthyroidism and approximately 17 progressor patients. Beyond this particular receptor, the publication reports: Most expanded thyroid clonotypes (frequency above 0.001) were also found in blood, which suggests that blood repertoires may mirror thyroid immune responses. In validation, the model predicted progression to ophthalmopathy a median of about 6 months before onset, with roughly 68% sensitivity and almost 75% specificity. Ophthalmopathy was separated from stable hyperthyroidism by a 13 V-J signature model, with approximately 90% sensitivity and about 84% specificity obtained in cross-validation and 80%/75% obtained in testing. No statistical method was used to fix the sample size in advance, and group allocation was not hidden from the investigators.

This clonotype was seen many times. Its binding antigen is unknown. No qualities accompany the bases; no much larger clone lies one base away. The TCR beta CDR3 regions were amplified from the RNA transcripts. The first round of RT-PCR for the TCR CDR3 was performed with the HTBI primer set and the Qiagen OneStep RT-PCR kit. A second multiplex PCR round built the libraries, followed by size selection and purification. Libraries were sequenced paired-end with 100 bp reads on an Illumina HiSeq2000. Turning to the authors' computational methods: SOAPnuke was used to process the raw data, removing reads that contained adapters or uncalled bases, had a mean Phred below 15, or lacked an exact match to the constant primer or identifier. COPE v1.2.5 was used to merge the high-quality paired reads, and each unique nucleotide sequence was defined as a clonotype. MiTCR v1.1 was used to align the clonotypes against IMGT TRBV, TRBD and TRBJ reference segments. Only V-J combinations with frequency above 0.0001, covering about 99% of repertoires, were analysed. The TCS score was defined as F50 (clonal expansion) divided by E x V (chaos), with BLOSUM62-based TCRdist calculated between CDR3 peptides within each V-J. Welch's t-statistics and random forest reduced several hundred V-J features to under 15, which were used in a naive Bayes classifier (R e1071). TCRdb redid the processing of the public reads, applying fastp at Q25 and MiXCR, and retained in-frame beta chains. Each CDR3 protein appears once, grouped with its most common genes and DNA. TCRdb's processing, not the authors' own work, is the source of the V and J calls. This sample is represented by 470,000 or so distinct CDR3 sequences; under 25% of them were singletons. The ten largest account for around a quarter of the sample.

A patient counted as having stable Graves' hyperthyroidism if no progression to ophthalmopathy occurred over 18 months of follow-up. Hyperthyroidism patients were newly diagnosed, had a disease duration of under 2 months, and were aged 18 to 65 years. The study excluded patients with uncontrolled infections, other autoimmune diseases, pregnancy or lactation. Diagnoses were based on clinical symptoms, serum thyroxine and TRAb, thyroid ultrasound and orbital computed tomography. PBMCs were isolated from 7.5 to 10 ml of fresh peripheral blood by Ficoll-Paque density gradient centrifugation. Trizol reagent was used to extract total RNA, and RNA quality was then checked on an Agilent 2100 Bioanalyzer. The CDR3 measures 15 amino acids from cysteine to phenylalanine. Only CDR3 DNA is held: 45 bases, read in frame from base 1. The junction shows trimming of 2 bases on V and 6 bases on J, plus 14 bases between the germline ends. CDR1 and CDR2, per the germline V gene, are MNHNS and SASEGT.

The receptor comes from a man aged 18 to 29 with Graves' hyperthyroidism. The sequence joins TRBV6-1 to TRBJ1-5, with TRBD1 tentatively as D gene (6 bases match). The sequencing input was blood. The DNA reads TGTGCCAGCAGTGAAAACAGGGTGCCCAGTCAGCCCCAGCATTTT. It translates to CASSENRVPSQPQHF.